These T cell receptor beta chains were read from a single sample in a study of shared clonotypes between healthy human individuals. The method was immunoSEQ multiplex PCR; TCRdb's version includes in-frame clones alone and lacks a portion of them. The data show around 700,000 clones, with around 73% seen just once and roughly 1.9% held by the top ten. Input material: memory CD4+ T cells sorted from blood. All receptors come from a woman aged 25 to 39 in good health. Each CDR3 is given with its conserved first and last residue. The D gene is left open where the match is weak. Some rows have no size entry. The others give once, few or many, or a class for an expanded clone.

CDR3 DNA: TGTGCCAGCAGCCAAGAGGCGCGAGCGGCGCCTAGCACAGATACGCAGTATTTT; CDR3 protein: CASSQEARAAPSTDTQYF; D gene: NA; V gene: TRBV4-2; J gene: TRBJ2-3; clone size: NA
CDR3 DNA: TGTGCCAGCAGTTTCCAGGGTGAGAACACTGAAGCTTTCTTT; CDR3 protein: CASSFQGENTEAFF; D gene: NA; V gene: TRBV28; J gene: TRBJ1-1; clone size: NA
CDR3 DNA: TGTGCCACCAGAATAGACAGCAATCAGCCCCAGCATTTT; CDR3 protein: CATRIDSNQPQHF; D gene: NA; V gene: TRBV15; J gene: TRBJ1-5; clone size: NA
CDR3 DNA: TGTGCCAGCAGCTTATACAGTTCTGAGACAGATACGCAGTATTTT; CDR3 protein: CASSLYSSETDTQYF; D gene: NA; V gene: TRBV7-2; J gene: TRBJ2-3; clone size: NA
CDR3 DNA: TGTGCCAGTAGTATTGGTGGGACATCCTCCTACGAGCAGTACTTC; CDR3 protein: CASSIGGTSSYEQYF; D gene: NA; V gene: TRBV19; J gene: TRBJ2-7; clone size: NA
CDR3 DNA: TGTGCCACCAGGGGACTAGCGGGAGTGAATGAGCAGTTCTTC; CDR3 protein: CATRGLAGVNEQFF; D gene: TRBD2; V gene: TRBV25-1; J gene: TRBJ2-1; clone size: once
CDR3 DNA: TGTGCCAGCAGCGCTCAATTGCCAGATACGCAGTATTTT; CDR3 protein: CASSAQLPDTQYF; D gene: NA; V gene: TRBV9; J gene: TRBJ2-3; clone size: NA
CDR3 DNA: TGTGCCAGCAGTGACGGAGCGGGAGGACGTGAGCAGTTCTTC; CDR3 protein: CASSDGAGGREQFF; D gene: TRBD2; V gene: TRBV6-4; J gene: TRBJ2-1; clone size: NA
CDR3 DNA: TGTGCCAGCAGCTCGATCCCCGGGGACGAGCAGTACTTC; CDR3 protein: CASSSIPGDEQYF; D gene: NA; V gene: TRBV5-6; J gene: TRBJ2-7; clone size: NA
CDR3 DNA: TGTGCCAGCAGTAGGGACAGGGATCGTGTTGAAAAACTGTTTTTT; CDR3 protein: CASSRDRDRVEKLFF; D gene: TRBD1; V gene: TRBV2; J gene: TRBJ1-4; clone size: few
CDR3 DNA: TGTGCCAGCAGACCCGGGACAGGGAGCTACAATGAGCAGTTCTTC; CDR3 protein: CASRPGTGSYNEQFF; D gene: TRBD1; V gene: TRBV6-6; J gene: TRBJ2-1; clone size: NA
CDR3 DNA: TGTGCCAGCAGCCAACGAGCGGACACAGATACGCAGTATTTT; CDR3 protein: CASSQRADTDTQYF; D gene: NA; V gene: TRBV4-2; J gene: TRBJ2-3; clone size: NA
CDR3 DNA: TGTGCCAGCAGTCCTTTGGGACAGGGGAAGTTAGCTAACTATGGCTACACCTTC; CDR3 protein: CASSPLGQGKLANYGYTF; D gene: TRBD1; V gene: TRBV27; J gene: TRBJ1-2; clone size: NA
CDR3 DNA: TGTGCCAGCAGCGTTTATGAGGGAGGGGCGACCGGGGAGCTGTTTTTT; CDR3 protein: CASSVYEGGATGELFF; D gene: TRBD2; V gene: TRBV9; J gene: TRBJ2-2; clone size: few
CDR3 DNA: TGTGCCAGCAGTGATTTGGGTTTGGGTACGCAGTATTTT; CDR3 protein: CASSDLGLGTQYF; D gene: NA; V gene: TRBV2; J gene: TRBJ2-3; clone size: NA
CDR3 DNA: TGTGCCAGCAGCTTAGGGGCGGGAGACTACGAGCAGTACTTC; CDR3 protein: CASSLGAGDYEQYF; D gene: TRBD2; V gene: TRBV7-2; J gene: TRBJ2-7; clone size: NA
CDR3 DNA: TGCGCCAGCAGAAGAGACTCTAGCACAGATACGCAGTATTTT; CDR3 protein: CASRRDSSTDTQYF; D gene: NA; V gene: TRBV5-1; J gene: TRBJ2-3; clone size: NA
CDR3 DNA: TGTGCCAGCTCACCAGGTACGACAGGGGCACGGGAGCAGTACTTC; CDR3 protein: CASSPGTTGAREQYF; D gene: TRBD1; V gene: TRBV18; J gene: TRBJ2-7; clone size: NA
CDR3 DNA: TGTGCCAGCATGCCGGGGGATTCGCAGCCCCAGCATTTT; CDR3 protein: CASMPGDSQPQHF; D gene: NA; V gene: TRBV2; J gene: TRBJ1-5; clone size: NA
CDR3 DNA: TGTGCCAGCGAAAAGGGACTAGATTACAATGAGCAGTTCTTC; CDR3 protein: CASEKGLDYNEQFF; D gene: TRBD2; V gene: TRBV10-3; J gene: TRBJ2-1; clone size: NA
CDR3 DNA: TGTGCCAGCAGCTTAGATCGAGAGTACAATGAGCAGTTCTTC; CDR3 protein: CASSLDREYNEQFF; D gene: NA; V gene: TRBV7-9; J gene: TRBJ2-1; clone size: NA
CDR3 DNA: TGTGCCAGCAGCCCCGGTGGCGGCCGCACCTACGAGCAGTACTTC; CDR3 protein: CASSPGGGRTYEQYF; D gene: NA; V gene: TRBV11-1; J gene: TRBJ2-7; clone size: NA
CDR3 DNA: TGTGCCAGCAGTCCAATCCGAGCTAGCGTGAACCCAGATACGCAGTATTTT; CDR3 protein: CASSPIRASVNPDTQYF; D gene: NA; V gene: TRBV27; J gene: TRBJ2-3; clone size: NA
CDR3 DNA: TGTGCCAGTAGTCCCAGGACTAGCGGGAGTTACGAGCAGTACTTC; CDR3 protein: CASSPRTSGSYEQYF; D gene: TRBD2; V gene: TRBV19; J gene: TRBJ2-7; clone size: NA
CDR3 DNA: TGTGCCAGCGCGGACAGCCAAGAGACCCAGTACTTC; CDR3 protein: CASADSQETQYF; D gene: NA; V gene: TRBV25-1; J gene: TRBJ2-5; clone size: NA
CDR3 DNA: TGCGCCAGCAGCCCCGGACACTACTACGAGCAGTACTTC; CDR3 protein: CASSPGHYYEQYF; D gene: NA; V gene: TRBV5-1; J gene: TRBJ2-7; clone size: NA
CDR3 DNA: TGCAGCGCACGGCAATTGAACACTGAAGCTTTCTTT; CDR3 protein: CSARQLNTEAFF; D gene: NA; V gene: TRBV29-1; J gene: TRBJ1-1; clone size: NA
CDR3 DNA: TGTGCCAGCAGTGAAAACGGCAGGGCGGATGGCTACACCTTC; CDR3 protein: CASSENGRADGYTF; D gene: NA; V gene: TRBV2; J gene: TRBJ1-2; clone size: NA
CDR3 DNA: TGCGCCAGCAGTGAGTCAGCAGGGGTACGTGGCTACACCTTC; CDR3 protein: CASSESAGVRGYTF; D gene: NA; V gene: TRBV10-2; J gene: TRBJ1-2; clone size: NA
CDR3 DNA: TGTGCCAGCTCACGGAGGGGCAGGGGAGAGTCTGGAAACACCATATATTTT; CDR3 protein: CASSRRGRGESGNTIYF; D gene: NA; V gene: TRBV2; J gene: TRBJ1-3; clone size: NA
CDR3 DNA: TGTGCTAGTGGTTTGCCCACTGGACAGGGTAAAGAGCCCCAGCATTTT; CDR3 protein: CASGLPTGQGKEPQHF; D gene: TRBD1; V gene: TRBV12-5; J gene: TRBJ1-5; clone size: NA
CDR3 DNA: TGTGCCAGCAGTGAAGCGGTGCTAGCGGGAGCTTCAGATACGCAGTATTTT; CDR3 protein: CASSEAVLAGASDTQYF; D gene: TRBD2; V gene: TRBV2; J gene: TRBJ2-3; clone size: NA
CDR3 DNA: TGTGCCAGCAGCTTAGATCTGGACAGGGGTCTATATAGCAATCAGCCCCAGCATTTT; CDR3 protein: CASSLDLDRGLYSNQPQHF; D gene: TRBD1; V gene: TRBV11-3; J gene: TRBJ1-5; clone size: NA
CDR3 DNA: TGTGCCAGCAGTAAAGGGACAGCCAGTGGAAACACCATATATTTT; CDR3 protein: CASSKGTASGNTIYF; D gene: TRBD1; V gene: TRBV5-4; J gene: TRBJ1-3; clone size: NA
CDR3 DNA: TGTGCCAGCAGTTTACTACTAGAGGGAGGTATCTCTGGGGCCAACGTCCTGACTTTC; CDR3 protein: CASSLLLEGGISGANVLTF; D gene: NA; V gene: TRBV28; J gene: TRBJ2-6; clone size: NA
CDR3 DNA: TGCAGCGTCCCCCGGGCGGCGGGAGGGAGAGGCAATGAGCAGTTCTTC; CDR3 protein: CSVPRAAGGRGNEQFF; D gene: TRBD2; V gene: TRBV29-1; J gene: TRBJ2-1; clone size: NA
CDR3 DNA: TGCGCCAGCAGCTCTATTTTACAGGAATTGAACACTGAAGCTTTCTTT; CDR3 protein: CASSSILQELNTEAFF; D gene: NA; V gene: TRBV5-1; J gene: TRBJ1-1; clone size: NA
CDR3 DNA: TGCAGTGCTAGAAGACAGTACGAGCAGTACTTC; CDR3 protein: CSARRQYEQYF; D gene: NA; V gene: TRBV20-1; J gene: TRBJ2-7; clone size: NA
CDR3 DNA: TGTGCCAGCGGGACTTGGGGCTCCTACAATGAGCAGTTCTTC; CDR3 protein: CASGTWGSYNEQFF; D gene: NA; V gene: TRBV13; J gene: TRBJ2-1; clone size: NA
CDR3 DNA: TGTGCCAGCAGCAGAATTTCCGGGGGCAACTATGGCTACACCTTC; CDR3 protein: CASSRISGGNYGYTF; D gene: NA; V gene: TRBV5-4; J gene: TRBJ1-2; clone size: NA
CDR3 DNA: TGTGCCACCAGCAGAAGTCCCCGAAACAGGGGGCAAGGAGGCTACACCTTC; CDR3 protein: CATSRSPRNRGQGGYTF; D gene: TRBD1; V gene: TRBV15; J gene: TRBJ1-2; clone size: NA
CDR3 DNA: TGTGCCAGCAGCCCCAACACAGAAACATATGGCTACACCTTC; CDR3 protein: CASSPNTETYGYTF; D gene: NA; V gene: TRBV9; J gene: TRBJ1-2; clone size: NA
CDR3 DNA: TGTGCCAGCAGCCCGAAGACGGGGAGGGAGCAGTACTTC; CDR3 protein: CASSPKTGREQYF; D gene: NA; V gene: TRBV7-9; J gene: TRBJ2-7; clone size: NA
CDR3 DNA: TGTGCCAGTAGTATAGATCTATTCGCCAGGGCTAGCAATCAGCCCCAGCATTTT; CDR3 protein: CASSIDLFARASNQPQHF; D gene: NA; V gene: TRBV19; J gene: TRBJ1-5; clone size: NA
CDR3 DNA: TGCGCCAGCAGTGATCGGGAGGGAGCGAGAAACGAGCAGTACTTC; CDR3 protein: CASSDREGARNEQYF; D gene: TRBD2; V gene: TRBV10-1; J gene: TRBJ2-7; clone size: NA
CDR3 DNA: TGTGCCAGCAGCCCCCGGGACAGGGCTGAAGCTTTCTTT; CDR3 protein: CASSPRDRAEAFF; D gene: TRBD1; V gene: TRBV9; J gene: TRBJ1-1; clone size: NA
CDR3 DNA: TGTGCCAGCAGTGAGGGGGACAGGGGATCGGGCGAGCAGTACTTC; CDR3 protein: CASSEGDRGSGEQYF; D gene: TRBD1; V gene: TRBV2; J gene: TRBJ2-7; clone size: once
CDR3 DNA: TGTGCCAGCAGCCAAGATATACCACAGGGGGCGCTCGGGCAGCCCCAGCATTTT; CDR3 protein: CASSQDIPQGALGQPQHF; D gene: TRBD1; V gene: TRBV4-2; J gene: TRBJ1-5; clone size: NA
CDR3 DNA: TGTGCCAGCTCACCCGGGACAGGGAGGACAGATACGCAGTATTTT; CDR3 protein: CASSPGTGRTDTQYF; D gene: TRBD1; V gene: TRBV18; J gene: TRBJ2-3; clone size: few
CDR3 DNA: TGTGCCAGCAGTGATGCAGGACACACGACCTACGAGCAGTACTTC; CDR3 protein: CASSDAGHTTYEQYF; D gene: NA; V gene: TRBV6-1; J gene: TRBJ2-7; clone size: NA
CDR3 DNA: TGTGCCAGCAGCTTAGATAGGTCGGGCGGCGGGAGCAGCCACGAGCAGTACTTC; CDR3 protein: CASSLDRSGGGSSHEQYF; D gene: TRBD2; V gene: TRBV11-2; J gene: TRBJ2-7; clone size: NA
CDR3 DNA: TGTGCCATCAGTGAGGGCCAGGGAGTACGTTTTGGCTACACCTTC; CDR3 protein: CAISEGQGVRFGYTF; D gene: NA; V gene: TRBV10-3; J gene: TRBJ1-2; clone size: NA
CDR3 DNA: TGCAGCGTTGCCATCGGGACTAGCGGCTACGAGCAGTACTTC; CDR3 protein: CSVAIGTSGYEQYF; D gene: TRBD2; V gene: TRBV29-1; J gene: TRBJ2-7; clone size: NA
CDR3 DNA: TGTGCCAGCAGTTGGGACTCAAATGAAAAACTGTTTTTT; CDR3 protein: CASSWDSNEKLFF; D gene: NA; V gene: TRBV2; J gene: TRBJ1-4; clone size: NA
CDR3 DNA: TGTGCCAGCAGCCTGCTGGATGGCGGGAGTACGGTTCCGGGCTACGAGCAGTACTTC; CDR3 protein: CASSLLDGGSTVPGYEQYF; D gene: TRBD2; V gene: TRBV7-6; J gene: TRBJ2-7; clone size: NA
CDR3 DNA: TGTGCCAGTAGTCAGTATATTGGAGGGAACACTGAAGCTTTCTTT; CDR3 protein: CASSQYIGGNTEAFF; D gene: NA; V gene: TRBV19; J gene: TRBJ1-1; clone size: NA
CDR3 DNA: TGCGCCAGCAGCCAGCACGGGACAGGCCAAGAGACCCAGTACTTC; CDR3 protein: CASSQHGTGQETQYF; D gene: TRBD1; V gene: TRBV4-1; J gene: TRBJ2-5; clone size: once